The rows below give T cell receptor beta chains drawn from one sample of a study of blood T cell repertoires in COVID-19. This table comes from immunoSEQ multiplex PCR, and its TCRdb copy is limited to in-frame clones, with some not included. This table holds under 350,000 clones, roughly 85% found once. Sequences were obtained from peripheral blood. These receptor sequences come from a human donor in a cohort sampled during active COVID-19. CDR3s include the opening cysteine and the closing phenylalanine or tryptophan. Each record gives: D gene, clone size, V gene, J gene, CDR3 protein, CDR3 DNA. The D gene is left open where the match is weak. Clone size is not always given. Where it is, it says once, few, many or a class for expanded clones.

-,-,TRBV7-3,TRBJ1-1,CASSLRRDTEAFF,TGTGCCAGCAGCTTACGCAGGGACACTGAAGCTTTCTTT
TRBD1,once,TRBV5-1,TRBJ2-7,CASSVPTGGYEQYF,TGCGCCAGCAGCGTTCCTACAGGGGGCTACGAGCAGTACTTC
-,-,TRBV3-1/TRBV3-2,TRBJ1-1,CASSQAGPMGSTEAFF,TGTGCCAGCAGCCAGGCCGGGCCTATGGGGAGCACTGAAGCTTTCTTT
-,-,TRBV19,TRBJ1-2,CASSISREVYGYTF,TGTGCCAGTAGTATCTCCAGGGAGGTCTATGGCTACACCTTC
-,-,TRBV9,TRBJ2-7,CASSSRDLPYEQYF,TGTGCCAGCAGCTCGCGGGACCTTCCATACGAGCAGTACTTC
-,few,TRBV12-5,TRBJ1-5,CASGFTAGGSNQPQHF,TGTGCTAGTGGTTTCACAGCGGGGGGTAGCAATCAGCCCCAGCATTTT
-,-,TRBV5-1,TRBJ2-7,CASSSIGERRAYEQYF,TGCGCCAGCAGTTCAATTGGGGAGCGGCGAGCCTACGAGCAGTACTTC
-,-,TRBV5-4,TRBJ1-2,CASSPQSPMGYGYTF,TGTGCCAGCAGCCCACAGTCACCAATGGGCTATGGCTACACCTTC
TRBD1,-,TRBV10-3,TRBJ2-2,CAISPDRGRSGELFF,TGTGCCATCAGTCCGGACAGGGGGCGGTCCGGGGAGCTGTTTTTT
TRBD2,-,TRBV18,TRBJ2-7,CASSETSGSYEQYF,TGTGCCAGCTCAGAGACTAGCGGGTCCTACGAGCAGTACTTC
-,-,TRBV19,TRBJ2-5,CASSITAQETQYF,TGTGCCAGTAGTATAACAGCCCAAGAGACCCAGTACTTC
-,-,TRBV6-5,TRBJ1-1,CASSYGGGATEAFF,TGTGCCAGCAGTTACGGCGGGGGAGCCACTGAAGCTTTCTTT
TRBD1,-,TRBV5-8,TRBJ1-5,CASSPRTGFRNQPQHF,TGTGCCAGCAGCCCGCGGACAGGGTTTCGCAATCAGCCCCAGCATTTT
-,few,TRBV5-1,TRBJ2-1,CASSLAGQFEQFF,TGCGCCAGCAGCTTGGCCGGACAGTTTGAGCAGTTCTTC
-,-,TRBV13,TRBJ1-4,CASSRGGTASNEKLFF,TGTGCCAGCAGCCGGGGGGGAACGGCGTCTAATGAAAAACTGTTTTTT
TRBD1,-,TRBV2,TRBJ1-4,CASTRQGREKLFF,TGTGCCAGCACTAGACAGGGTCGCGAAAAACTGTTTTTT
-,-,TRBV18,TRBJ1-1,CASSPTSRDTEAFF,TGTGCCAGCTCACCGACTAGCAGGGACACTGAAGCTTTCTTT
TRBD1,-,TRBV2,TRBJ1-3,CASSEVTGPLSGNTIYF,TGTGCCAGCAGTGAGGTGACAGGGCCTCTCTCTGGAAACACCATATATTTT
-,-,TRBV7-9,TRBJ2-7,CASSSYQGPYEQYF,TGTGCCAGCAGCTCGTATCAGGGCCCCTACGAGCAGTACTTC
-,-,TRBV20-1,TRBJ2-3,CSASATGPSDTQYF,TGCAGTGCTAGTGCTACCGGTCCTTCAGATACGCAGTATTTT
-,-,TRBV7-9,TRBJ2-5,CASSPILGETQYF,TGTGCCAGCAGCCCCATCCTCGGGGAGACCCAGTACTTC
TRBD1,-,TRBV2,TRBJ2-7,CASRGDRAIHRGEQYF,TGTGCCAGCAGAGGGGACAGAGCTATTCATCGTGGCGAGCAGTACTTC
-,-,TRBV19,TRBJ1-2,CASSIKARGYGYTF,TGTGCCAGTAGTATAAAGGCTCGGGGCTATGGCTACACCTTC
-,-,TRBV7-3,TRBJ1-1,CASSLSGAGIGNAFF,TGTGCCAGCAGCTTATCAGGGGCCGGTATTGGTAACGCTTTCTTT
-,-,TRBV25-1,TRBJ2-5,CASSESAGEETQYF,TGTGCCAGCAGTGAATCCGCAGGGGAAGAGACCCAGTACTTC
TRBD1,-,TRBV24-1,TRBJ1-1,CAQGALGTEAFF,TGTGCACAGGGGGCATTGGGAACTGAAGCTTTCTTT
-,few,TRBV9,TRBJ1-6,CASSVARELNSPLHF,TGTGCCAGCAGCGTAGCTCGGGAATTAAATTCACCCCTCCACTTT
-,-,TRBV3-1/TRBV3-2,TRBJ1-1,CASSQDSEAFF,TGTGCCAGCAGCCAAGACAGTGAAGCTTTCTTT
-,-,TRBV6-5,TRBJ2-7,CASRRLDNDEQYF,TGTGCCAGCAGGAGACTAGATAACGACGAGCAGTACTTC
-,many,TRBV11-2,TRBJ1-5,CASSLEFGGTMKPQHF,TGTGCCAGCAGCTTAGAGTTTGGAGGGACGATGAAGCCCCAGCATTTT
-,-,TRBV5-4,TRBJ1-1,CASSLSSQGFYTEAFF,TGTGCCAGCAGCTTGTCCAGTCAGGGATTCTACACTGAAGCTTTCTTT
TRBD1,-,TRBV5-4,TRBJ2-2,CASSWTGSTGELFF,TGTGCCAGCAGCTGGACAGGGAGCACCGGGGAGCTGTTTTTT
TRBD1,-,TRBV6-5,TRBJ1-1,CASRGTGGFTEAFF,TGTGCCAGCAGGGGGACAGGGGGTTTTACTGAAGCTTTCTTT
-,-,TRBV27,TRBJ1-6,CASRDRNSPLHF,TGTGCCAGCAGAGACAGGAATTCACCCCTCCACTTT
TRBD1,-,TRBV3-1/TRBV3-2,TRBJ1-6,CASSQRTGVNNSPLHF,TGTGCCAGCAGCCAGCGGACAGGAGTAAATAATTCACCCCTCCACTTT
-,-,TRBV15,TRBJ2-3,CATSERLGSGTDTQYF,TGTGCCACCAGCGAAAGGTTGGGGAGCGGCACAGATACGCAGTATTTT
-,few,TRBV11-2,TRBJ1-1,CASSLDGSGNTEAFF,TGTGCCAGCAGCTTAGATGGCAGCGGAAACACTGAAGCTTTCTTT
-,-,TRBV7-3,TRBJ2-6,CASSLQGTGANVLTF,TGTGCCAGCAGCTTACAGGGGACCGGGGCCAACGTCCTGACTTTC
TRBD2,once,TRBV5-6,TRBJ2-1,CASSLSGGPYNEQFF,TGTGCCAGCAGCTTGAGCGGGGGCCCCTACAATGAGCAGTTCTTC
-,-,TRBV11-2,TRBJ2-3,CASSLQGITDTQYF,TGTGCCAGCAGCTTACAGGGGATCACAGATACGCAGTATTTT
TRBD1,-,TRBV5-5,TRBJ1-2,CASSLRGQGAANYGYTF,TGTGCCAGCAGCCTTCGAGGACAGGGAGCCGCTAACTATGGCTACACCTTC
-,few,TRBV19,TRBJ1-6,CASTRGSYNSPLHF,TGTGCCAGTACCCGAGGCTCCTATAATTCACCCCTCCACTTT
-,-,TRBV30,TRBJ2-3,CAWWGADTQYF,TGTGCCTGGTGGGGCGCGGATACGCAGTATTTT
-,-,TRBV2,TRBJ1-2,CASLRVEYGYTF,TGTGCCAGCCTCAGGGTGGAGTATGGCTACACCTTC
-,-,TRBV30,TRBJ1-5,CAWSVRSDQPQHF,TGTGCCTGGAGTGTACGGTCCGATCAGCCCCAGCATTTT
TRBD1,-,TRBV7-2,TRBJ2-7,CASRPPGGATYEQYF,TGTGCCAGCAGGCCCCCAGGGGGCGCAACCTACGAGCAGTACTTC
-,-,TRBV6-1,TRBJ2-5,CASSDAGTPQETQYF,TGTGCCAGCAGTGATGCCGGGACACCCCAAGAGACCCAGTACTTC
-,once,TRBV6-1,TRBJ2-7,CASSEATYEQYF,TGTGCCAGCAGTGAAGCCACCTACGAGCAGTACTTC